Listed below are T cell receptor beta chains from one sample, sequenced in a study of persistence of HIV-infected CD4 T cells. The data were produced by immunoSEQ multiplex PCR, yet TCRdb's version contains in-frame clones alone and is incomplete. Here the sample spans 15,000 to 20,000 clones, 78% being singletons. These receptors' targets are unknown. The source was CD4+ T cells sorted from PBMCs after roughly 19-hour stimulation, collected from a patient who received antiretroviral therapy. These receptors were obtained from an adult man with HIV who was CMV-seropositive. CDR3s include the opening cysteine and the closing phenylalanine or tryptophan. The D gene is left open where the match is weak. Size tells how often a clone was seen (once, few, many) or the class of an expanded clone, and some rows leave it out.

V gene	clone size	D gene	J gene	CDR3 DNA	CDR3 protein
TRBV12-3/TRBV12-4	NA	NA	TRBJ1-4	TGTGCCAGCAGTCTCCGACAGGACGGAAAACTGTTTTTT	CASSLRQDGKLFF
TRBV9	NA	NA	TRBJ2-5	TGTGCCAGCAGCCTTGGACTTAATATGGAGACCCAGTACTTC	CASSLGLNMETQYF
TRBV5-1	NA	NA	TRBJ2-6	TGCGCCAGCAGCTTGGGTTGGCCCGGGGGCAGGGGAGGCTCTGGGGCCAACGTCCTGACTTTC	CASSLGWPGGRGGSGANVLTF
TRBV24-1	NA	NA	TRBJ2-3	TGTGCCACCAGTGACAGTATCGGGGAAACAGATACGCAGTATTTT	CATSDSIGETDTQYF
TRBV6-6	NA	NA	TRBJ1-4	TGTGCCTCGGGCAGGGGAGGAGAAAAACTGTTTTTT	CASGRGGEKLFF
TRBV4-1	once	NA	TRBJ1-1	TGCGCCAGCAGCCAACGAGAGGGACCGTACACTGAAGCTTTCTTT	CASSQREGPYTEAFF
TRBV19	NA	TRBD2	TRBJ2-1	TGTGCCAGTAGTATGAGCGGGGGGGGCTACAATGAGCAGTTCTTC	CASSMSGGGYNEQFF
TRBV9	NA	NA	TRBJ2-2	TGTGCCAGCAGGCGACAATATAACACCGGGGAGCTGTTTTTT	CASRRQYNTGELFF
TRBV6-1	NA	TRBD1	TRBJ1-2	TGTGCCAGCAGTGAAGAAGGAACAGGGGGCGGCTATGGCTACACCTTC	CASSEEGTGGGYGYTF
TRBV7-2	NA	NA	TRBJ1-3	TGTGCCAGCAGCTTAGTGGGGCTGGCACACTCTGGAAACACCATATATTTT	CASSLVGLAHSGNTIYF
TRBV7-9	NA	TRBD1	TRBJ2-2	TGTGCCAGCAGCTCGTGGACAGGGAACACCGGGGAGCTGTTTTTT	CASSSWTGNTGELFF
TRBV5-4	NA	NA	TRBJ1-2	TGTGCCAGCAGCGTCGACAGGAAAGGCTACACCTTC	CASSVDRKGYTF
TRBV7-3	NA	NA	TRBJ2-3	TGTGCCAGCAGCTCGGGAGTTAGCACAGATACGCAGTATTTT	CASSSGVSTDTQYF
TRBV7-9	NA	NA	TRBJ2-2	TGTGCCAGCAGCTTAGTGGGGATTTCCTGGGAGCTGTTTTTT	CASSLVGISWELFF
TRBV5-8	NA	TRBD1	TRBJ2-1	TGTGCCAGCAGCTCGGGACAGGGGAATCTGGATGAGCAGTTCTTC	CASSSGQGNLDEQFF
TRBV18	NA	NA	TRBJ1-4	TGTGCCAGCACTGGAGGAATGAATGAAAAACTGTTTTTT	CASTGGMNEKLFF
TRBV4-2	NA	NA	TRBJ1-2	TGTGCCAGCAGCCAAGAAGTTCAAGGGGCCGGTGGCTACACCTTC	CASSQEVQGAGGYTF
TRBV24-1	NA	NA	TRBJ1-5	TGTGCCACCAGTGCGTCGGGCAATCAGCCCCAGCATTTT	CATSASGNQPQHF
TRBV4-2	once	NA	TRBJ1-5	TGTGCCAGCAGCCAGAGCGAAGGCAATCAGCCCCAGCATTTT	CASSQSEGNQPQHF
TRBV21-1	NA	NA	TRBJ1-5	TGTGCCAGCAGCCCCCTCCGAGGAGGGGACAATCAGCCCCAGCATTTT	CASSPLRGGDNQPQHF
TRBV18	NA	NA	TRBJ2-3	TGTGCCAGCTCACCACCGGCGGGCCGCGCAGATACGCAGTATTTT	CASSPPAGRADTQYF
TRBV2	NA	NA	TRBJ2-2	TGTGCCAGCTCAAGGGGGAGCACCGGGGAGCTGTTTTTT	CASSRGSTGELFF
TRBV6-6	NA	NA	TRBJ1-5	TGTGCCAGCAGTTACTCGGGCCATTTCCAGCCCCAGCATTTT	CASSYSGHFQPQHF
TRBV7-9	NA	TRBD2	TRBJ2-2	TGTGCCAGCAGCCCCACTAGCGGGGGGATCACCGGGGAGCTGTTTTTT	CASSPTSGGITGELFF
TRBV6-1	NA	TRBD1	TRBJ1-2	TGTGCCAGCAGTGAAGACAGGACAGGCCTTGGCTACACCTTC	CASSEDRTGLGYTF
TRBV2	NA	TRBD1	TRBJ1-1	TGTGCCAGCAGCGGACAGGAACGGGGCACTGAAGCTTTCTTT	CASSGQERGTEAFF
TRBV5-1	NA	NA	TRBJ1-4	TGCGCCAGCAGCCCAAGACAGCTACGAGCAACTAATGAAAAACTGTTTTTT	CASSPRQLRATNEKLFF
TRBV14	NA	NA	TRBJ1-4	TGTGCCAGCAGCCAACTCAGGGGAAAGAATGAAAAACTGTTTTTT	CASSQLRGKNEKLFF
TRBV5-1	NA	NA	TRBJ1-1	TGCGCCAGCAGCTTGTTGGCAGGGATGAACACTGAAGCTTTCTTT	CASSLLAGMNTEAFF
TRBV7-8	few	TRBD1	TRBJ1-2	TGTGCCAGCAGCGGCGGACAGGGGGCAGGGTATGGCTACACCTTC	CASSGGQGAGYGYTF
TRBV12-3/TRBV12-4	once	NA	TRBJ1-4	TGTGCCAGCAGTTCCGACAGGAGGCTGTTTTTT	CASSSDRRLFF
TRBV10-1	NA	NA	TRBJ2-2	TGCGCCAGCAGTTATACAGGAGTTGGGAACACCGGGGAGCTGTTTTTT	CASSYTGVGNTGELFF
TRBV7-9	NA	NA	TRBJ1-1	TGTGCCAGCAGCCCCCAGACGGGGAGGACTGAAGCTTTCTTT	CASSPQTGRTEAFF
TRBV14	NA	NA	TRBJ1-4	TGTGCCAGCAGCCACCCGACGTCGGGGTCGAATGAAAAACTGTTTTTT	CASSHPTSGSNEKLFF
TRBV21-1	once	NA	TRBJ1-2	TGTGCCAGCAGCAAAGACCAACCGGGGGGAGAAGTGTTGGGCTACACCTTC	CASSKDQPGGEVLGYTF
TRBV6-5	once	NA	TRBJ2-7	TGTGCCAGCAGGTCGACAGTCCCGCCCCTCTACGAGCAGTACTTC	CASRSTVPPLYEQYF
TRBV2	NA	NA	TRBJ1-6	TGTGCCAGCAGTGAAAGGGAAGGCTCACCCCTCCACTTT	CASSEREGSPLHF
TRBV5-1	NA	NA	TRBJ2-7	TGCGCCAGCAGCTTGGGGACCAGGGTCTACGAGCAGTACTTC	CASSLGTRVYEQYF
TRBV18	NA	TRBD1	TRBJ1-4	TGTGCCAGCTCACCGTCACAGGGGAGAGAAAAACTGTTTTTT	CASSPSQGREKLFF
TRBV19	once	NA	TRBJ1-1	TGTGCCAGTAGTATAAACAGCCACGCTGAAGCTTTCTTT	CASSINSHAEAFF
TRBV9	NA	TRBD1	TRBJ2-2	TGTGCCAGCAGCCCGCGGCCGGGACAGGGGGCGAACACCGGGGAGCTGTTTTTT	CASSPRPGQGANTGELFF
TRBV6-5	NA	TRBD1	TRBJ2-3	TGTGCCAGCAGCGCCACAGGGGGAGAAGATACGCAGTATTTT	CASSATGGEDTQYF
TRBV5-5	NA	NA	TRBJ1-5	TGTGCCAGCAGCTTGGTACAGGTACTAAATCAGCCCCAGCATTTT	CASSLVQVLNQPQHF
TRBV19	once	NA	TRBJ1-1	TGTGCCAGTAGTATACCTCGGACTGAGCGTATGAACACTGAAGCTTTCTTT	CASSIPRTERMNTEAFF
TRBV5-1	NA	TRBD1	TRBJ1-2	TGCGCCAGCAGCTTAAGGACAGGGGGCTTCAAAGCTTATGGCTACACCTTC	CASSLRTGGFKAYGYTF
TRBV3-1/TRBV3-2	NA	TRBD1	TRBJ1-3	TGTGCCAGCAGTCTACAGGGGGCATCCTCTGGAAACACCATATATTTT	CASSLQGASSGNTIYF
TRBV5-1	NA	NA	TRBJ2-2	TGCGCCAGCAGCGCCCGATCGAACACCGGGGAGCTGTTTTTT	CASSARSNTGELFF
TRBV4-1	NA	TRBD1	TRBJ1-4	TGCGCCAGCAGCCTTCGACAGGGGGCGAGGGAAAAACTGTTTTTT	CASSLRQGAREKLFF
TRBV4-2	few	NA	TRBJ1-3	TGTGCCAGCAGCCTAGGACAGAGCTCTGGAAACACCATATATTTT	CASSLGQSSGNTIYF
TRBV27	NA	NA	TRBJ1-2	TGTGCCAGCAGTTTAAGGGGGGGAGGGAACAATGGCTACACCTTC	CASSLRGGGNNGYTF
TRBV5-1	NA	TRBD1	TRBJ2-2	TGCGCCAGCACAATACAGGGGAGCACCGGGGAGCTGTTTTTT	CASTIQGSTGELFF
TRBV2	few	NA	TRBJ1-1	TGTGCCAGCAGGAAACTGTCGGGACGATTGATGGGCACTGAAGCTTTCTTT	CASRKLSGRLMGTEAFF
TRBV27	NA	TRBD2	TRBJ2-3	TGTGCCAGCAGTTATAGCGGGGGGGCAGATACGCAGTATTTT	CASSYSGGADTQYF